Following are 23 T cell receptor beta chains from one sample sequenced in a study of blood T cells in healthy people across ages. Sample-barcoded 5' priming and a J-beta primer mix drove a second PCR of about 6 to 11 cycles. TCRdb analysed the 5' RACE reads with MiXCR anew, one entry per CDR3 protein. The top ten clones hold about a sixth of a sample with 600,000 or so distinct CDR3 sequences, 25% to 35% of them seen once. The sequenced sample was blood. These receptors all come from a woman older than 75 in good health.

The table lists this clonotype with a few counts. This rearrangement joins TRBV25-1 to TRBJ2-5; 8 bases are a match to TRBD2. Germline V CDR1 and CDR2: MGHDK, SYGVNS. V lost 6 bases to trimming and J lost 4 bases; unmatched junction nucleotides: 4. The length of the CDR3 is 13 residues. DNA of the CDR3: TGTGCCAGCAGGCGGGGGGCCCGAGAGACCCAGTACTTC. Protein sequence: CASRRGARETQYF.

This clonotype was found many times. In nucleotides, the CDR3 is TGTGCCAGCAGCTTTGCGTATGGCTACACCTTC. The encoded protein is CASSFAYGYTF. The V gene is TRBV7-2, the J gene TRBJ1-2, with D unclear. V was pared by 3 bases and J by 5 bases, with 4 bases between. Germline values: CDR1 SGHTA, CDR2 FQGNSA. This CDR3 is 11 amino acids long.

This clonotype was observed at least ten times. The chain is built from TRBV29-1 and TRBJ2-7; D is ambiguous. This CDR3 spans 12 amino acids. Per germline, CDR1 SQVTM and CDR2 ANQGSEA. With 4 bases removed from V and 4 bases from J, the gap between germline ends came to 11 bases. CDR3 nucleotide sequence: TGCAGCGTTGTTAACAGTTCTTACGAGCAGTACTTC. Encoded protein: CSVVNSSYEQYF.

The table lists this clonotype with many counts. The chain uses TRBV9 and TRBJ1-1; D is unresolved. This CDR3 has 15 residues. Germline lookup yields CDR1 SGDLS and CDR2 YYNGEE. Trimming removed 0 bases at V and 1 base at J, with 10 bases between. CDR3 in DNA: TGTGCCAGCAGCGTAGGGGGTCGGGCGAACACTGAAGCTTTCTTT. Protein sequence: CASSVGGRANTEAFF.

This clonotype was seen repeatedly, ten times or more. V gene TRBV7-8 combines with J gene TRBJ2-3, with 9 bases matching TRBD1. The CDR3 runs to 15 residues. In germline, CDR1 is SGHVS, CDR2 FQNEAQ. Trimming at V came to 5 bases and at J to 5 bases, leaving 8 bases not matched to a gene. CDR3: CASSARTGAQDTQYF. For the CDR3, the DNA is TGTGCCAGCAGCGCCCGGACAGGGGCACAAGATACGCAGTATTTT. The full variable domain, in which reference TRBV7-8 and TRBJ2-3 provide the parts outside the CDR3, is GAGVSQSPRYKVAKRGQDVALRCDPISGHVSLFWYQQALGQGPEFLTYFQNEAQLDKSGLPSDRFFAERPEGSVSTLKIQRTQQEDSAVYLCASSARTGAQDTQYFGPGTRLTVL.

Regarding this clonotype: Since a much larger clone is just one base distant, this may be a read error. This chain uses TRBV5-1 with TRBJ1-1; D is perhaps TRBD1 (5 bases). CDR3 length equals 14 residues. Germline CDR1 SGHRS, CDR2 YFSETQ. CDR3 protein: CASKVAGWNTEACF. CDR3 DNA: TGCGCCAGCAAGGTTGCAGGGTGGAACACTGAAGCTTGCTTT.

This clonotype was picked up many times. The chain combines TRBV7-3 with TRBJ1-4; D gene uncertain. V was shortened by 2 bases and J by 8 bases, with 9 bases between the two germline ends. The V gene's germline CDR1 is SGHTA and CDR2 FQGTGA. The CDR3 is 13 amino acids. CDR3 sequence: CASSLRAAEKLFF. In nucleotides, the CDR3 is TGTGCCAGCAGCTTACGGGCAGCCGAAAAACTGTTTTTT.

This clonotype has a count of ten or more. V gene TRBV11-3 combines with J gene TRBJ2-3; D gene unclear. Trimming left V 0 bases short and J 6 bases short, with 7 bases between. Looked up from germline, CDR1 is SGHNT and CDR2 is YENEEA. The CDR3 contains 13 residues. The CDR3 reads CASSLEEWDTQYF. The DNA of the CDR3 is TGTGCCAGCAGCTTAGAAGAATGGGATACGCAGTATTTT.

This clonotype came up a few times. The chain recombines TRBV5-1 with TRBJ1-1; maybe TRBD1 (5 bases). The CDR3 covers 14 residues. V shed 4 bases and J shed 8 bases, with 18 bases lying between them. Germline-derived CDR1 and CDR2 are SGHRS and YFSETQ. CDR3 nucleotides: TGCGCCAGCAGCCGGGATGGGGACCAGCAAGAAGCTTTCTTT. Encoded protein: CASSRDGDQQEAFF.

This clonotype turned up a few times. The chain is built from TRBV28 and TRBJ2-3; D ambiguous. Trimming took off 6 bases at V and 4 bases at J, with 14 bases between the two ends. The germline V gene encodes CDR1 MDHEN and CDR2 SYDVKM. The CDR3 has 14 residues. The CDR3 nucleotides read TGTGCCAGCAGCCGCCTTGATCGGGCAGATACGCAGTATTTT. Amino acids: CASSRLDRADTQYF.

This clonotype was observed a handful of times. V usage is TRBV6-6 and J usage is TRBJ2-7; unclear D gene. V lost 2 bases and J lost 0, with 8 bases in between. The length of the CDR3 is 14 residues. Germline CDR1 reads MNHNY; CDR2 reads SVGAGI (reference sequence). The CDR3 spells CASSYESRSYEQYF. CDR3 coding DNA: TGTGCCAGCAGTTACGAGTCTCGCTCCTACGAGCAGTACTTC.

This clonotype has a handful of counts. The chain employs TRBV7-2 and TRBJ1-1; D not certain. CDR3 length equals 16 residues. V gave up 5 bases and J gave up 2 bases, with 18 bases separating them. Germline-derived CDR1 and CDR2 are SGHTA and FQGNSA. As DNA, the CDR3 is TGTGCCAGCAGCCACTTAGGTCGTCAAGCTAACACTGAAGCTTTCTTT. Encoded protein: CASSHLGRQANTEAFF.

CDR3 DNA sequence: TGTGCCCGCTACGGAAGTGGCGGAATGAACACTGAAGCTTTCTTT. Amino acid sequence: CARYGSGGMNTEAFF. The chain recombines TRBV18 with TRBJ1-1; D is uncertain. This CDR3 contains 15 residues. Trimming left V 11 bases short and J 0 bases short, with 19 bases between. Germline V gene sequence: CDR1 KGHSH, CDR2 LQKENI.

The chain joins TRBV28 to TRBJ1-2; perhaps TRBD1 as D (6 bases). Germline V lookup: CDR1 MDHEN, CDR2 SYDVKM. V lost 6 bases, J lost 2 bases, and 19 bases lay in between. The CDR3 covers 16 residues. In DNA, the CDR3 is TGTGCCAGCAGCCCTCGAGGGACAAGGAAAAACTATGGCTACACCTTC. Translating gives CASSPRGTRKNYGYTF.

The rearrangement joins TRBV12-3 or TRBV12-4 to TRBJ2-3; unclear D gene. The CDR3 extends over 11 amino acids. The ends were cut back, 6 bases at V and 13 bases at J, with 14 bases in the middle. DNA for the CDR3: TGTGCCAGCAGCATAGCAGATGCGGAGTATTTT. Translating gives CASSIADAEYF.

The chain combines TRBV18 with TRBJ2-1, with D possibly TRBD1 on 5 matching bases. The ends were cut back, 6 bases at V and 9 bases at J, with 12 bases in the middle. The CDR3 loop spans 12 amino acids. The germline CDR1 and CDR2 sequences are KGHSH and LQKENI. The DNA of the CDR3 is TGTGCCAGCTCCCAACAGGTACTTGAGCAGTTCTTC. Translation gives CASSQQVLEQFF.

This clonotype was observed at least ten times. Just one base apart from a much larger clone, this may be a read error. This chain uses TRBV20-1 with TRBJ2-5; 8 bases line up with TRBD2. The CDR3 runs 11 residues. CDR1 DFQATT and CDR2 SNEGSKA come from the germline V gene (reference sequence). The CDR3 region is CRARHGREQYF. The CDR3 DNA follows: TGCAGGGCCCGTCACGGGAGGGAGCAGTACTTC.

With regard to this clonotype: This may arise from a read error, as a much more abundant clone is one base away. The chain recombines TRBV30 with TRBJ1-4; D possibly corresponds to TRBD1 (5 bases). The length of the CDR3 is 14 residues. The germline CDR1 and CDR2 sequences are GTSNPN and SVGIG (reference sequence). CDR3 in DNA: TGTGCCTGGAGCGGGGGTAGCGGTAATGGAAAACTGTTTTTT. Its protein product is CAWSGGSGNGKLFF.

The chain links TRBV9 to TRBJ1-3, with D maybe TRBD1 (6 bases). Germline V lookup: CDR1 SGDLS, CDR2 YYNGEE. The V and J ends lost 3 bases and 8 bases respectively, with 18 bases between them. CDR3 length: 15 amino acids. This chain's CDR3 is CASSATGSLGDTIYF. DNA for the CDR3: TGTGCCAGCAGCGCTACAGGGTCGTTGGGAGACACCATATATTTT. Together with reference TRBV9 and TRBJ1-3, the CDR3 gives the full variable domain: DSGVTQTPKHLITATGQRVTLRCSPRSGDLSVYWYQQSLDQGLQFLIQYYNGEERAKGNILERFSAQQFPDLHSELNLSSLELGDSALYFCASSATGSLGDTIYFGEGSWLTVV.

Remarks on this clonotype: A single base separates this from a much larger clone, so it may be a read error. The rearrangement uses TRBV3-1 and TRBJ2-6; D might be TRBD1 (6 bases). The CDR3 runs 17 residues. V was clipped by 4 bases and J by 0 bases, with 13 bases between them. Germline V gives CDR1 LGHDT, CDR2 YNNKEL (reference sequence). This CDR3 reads CASSPRPGDSGANVLTF. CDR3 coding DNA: TGTGCCAGCAGCCCCCGCCCAGGGGACTCTGGGGCCAACGTCCTGACTTTC.

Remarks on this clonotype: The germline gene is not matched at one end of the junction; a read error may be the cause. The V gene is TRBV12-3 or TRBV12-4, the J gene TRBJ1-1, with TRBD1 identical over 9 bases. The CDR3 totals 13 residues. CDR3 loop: CTSHRGLGTEAFF. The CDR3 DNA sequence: TGCACCAGTCACAGGGGGCTGGGGACTGAAGCTTTCTTT.

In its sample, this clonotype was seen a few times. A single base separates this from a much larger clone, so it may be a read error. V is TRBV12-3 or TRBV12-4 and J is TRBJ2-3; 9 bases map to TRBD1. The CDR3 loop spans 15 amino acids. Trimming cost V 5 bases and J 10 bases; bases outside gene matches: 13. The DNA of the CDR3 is TGTGCCAGCAGTCCAGGGGGACAGGGTACCGATGCGCAGTATTTT. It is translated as CASSPGGQGTDAQYF.

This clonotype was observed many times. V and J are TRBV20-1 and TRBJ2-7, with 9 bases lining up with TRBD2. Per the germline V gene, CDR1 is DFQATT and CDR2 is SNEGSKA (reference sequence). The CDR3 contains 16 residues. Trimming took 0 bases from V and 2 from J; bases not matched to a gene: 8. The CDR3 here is CSARDPRLAATYEQYF. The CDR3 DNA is TGCAGTGCTAGAGATCCGAGACTAGCGGCGACCTACGAGCAGTACTTC.